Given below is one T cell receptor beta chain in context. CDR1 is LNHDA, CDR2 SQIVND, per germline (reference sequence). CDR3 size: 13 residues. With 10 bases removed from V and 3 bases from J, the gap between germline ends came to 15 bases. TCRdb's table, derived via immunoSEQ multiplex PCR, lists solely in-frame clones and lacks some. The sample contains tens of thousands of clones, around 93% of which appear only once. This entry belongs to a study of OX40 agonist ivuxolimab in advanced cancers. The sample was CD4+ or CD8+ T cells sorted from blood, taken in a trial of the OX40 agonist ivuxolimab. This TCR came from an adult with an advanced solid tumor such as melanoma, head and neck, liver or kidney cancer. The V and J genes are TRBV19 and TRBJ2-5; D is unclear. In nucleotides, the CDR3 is TGTGCCACGGTTTCAGGCCTGGAAGAGACCCAGTACTTC. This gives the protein CATVSGLEETQYF.